This TCR beta chain was profiled in a study of shared clonotypes between healthy human individuals. V was trimmed by 0 bases and J by 8 bases, leaving 17 bases between them. The CDR3 runs to 16 residues. Germline CDR1 LGHNA, CDR2 YNFKEQ. The method was immunoSEQ multiplex PCR; TCRdb's version includes in-frame clones alone and lacks a portion of them. Found here are 300,000 to 400,000 clones, more than 60% of them singletons; the top ten hold 10%. The J gene is TRBJ2-1, the V gene TRBV4-2; possible D gene TRBD2, 5 bases. The receptor comes from a man under 40 in good health. The sequenced sample was memory CD4+ T cells sorted from blood. Subset described: CD45RA-negative fraction. The CDR3 loop is CASSQEGLAGVDEQFF. The CDR3 DNA reads TGTGCCAGCAGCCAAGAGGGCCTAGCTGGGGTAGATGAGCAGTTCTTC.